These 27 T cell receptor beta chains were sequenced from one sample in a study of T cell responses to AZD1222 COVID-19 vaccine. Produced via immunoSEQ multiplex PCR; TCRdb's table is partial and in-frame only. The data hold around 100,000 clones, with more than 90% observed a single time. Sequencing used peripheral blood, obtained on day 0 of AZD1222 vaccination. Every receptor here comes from an adult in good health.

This chain connects TRBV4-3 to TRBJ2-1; 7 bases agree with TRBD2. The V and J ends lost 0 bases and 0 bases, in that order; junction bases with no gene match: 2. The germline V gene has CDR1 LGHNA and CDR2 YSLEER. CDR3 length: 16 residues. The CDR3 is CASSQEGRGSYNEQFF. In DNA, the CDR3 is TGCGCCAGCAGCCAAGAAGGGAGGGGCTCCTACAATGAGCAGTTCTTC.

The chain recombines TRBV25-1 with TRBJ1-1; 7 positions agree with TRBD1. The germline V gene has CDR1 MGHDK and CDR2 SYGVNS. The V and J ends lost 6 bases and 6 bases, in that order; junction bases with no gene match: 1. This CDR3 is 11 amino acids long. The CDR3 nucleotides are TGTGCCAGCAGGACAGGGCCTGAAGCTTTCTTT. Translating gives CASRTGPEAFF.

The chain uses TRBV6-2 or TRBV6-3 and TRBJ1-4; D is unresolved. V was pared by 4 bases and J by 8 bases, with 11 bases between. This CDR3 region has 13 residues. Germline V lookup: CDR1 MNHEY, CDR2 SVGEGT. The CDR3 is CASSLLGGEKLFF. The CDR3 DNA reads TGTGCCAGCAGTTTGTTGGGAGGAGAAAAACTGTTTTTT.

J is TRBJ1-4 and V is TRBV19; 9 bases map to TRBD1. V was pared by 7 bases and J by 6 bases, with 6 bases of the junction left unmatched. The germline V gene encodes CDR1 LNHDA and CDR2 SQIVND (reference sequence). This CDR3 comprises 14 residues. The CDR3 nucleotides are TGTGCCAGTACCGGCGGGACAGGGTATGAAAAACTGTTTTTT. It yields the protein CASTGGTGYEKLFF.

The chain is built from TRBV19 and TRBJ1-2; the D gene is possibly TRBD1 (5 bases). V lost 8 bases, J lost 5 bases, and 18 bases lay in between. This CDR3 region has 14 residues. CDR1 and CDR2 from the germline V gene are LNHDA and SQIVND (reference sequence). In nucleotides, the CDR3 is TGTGCCAGTTCGAAAGGGGCGTTAGGTTATGGCTACACCTTC. This codes for CASSKGALGYGYTF. The full variable domain, completed using reference TRBV19 and TRBJ1-2, is DGGITQSPKYLFRKEGQNVTLSCEQNLNHDAMYWYRQDPGQGLRLIYYSQIVNDFQKGDIAEGYSVSREKKESFPLTVTSAQKNPTAFYLCASSKGALGYGYTFGSGTRLTVV.

The rearrangement joins TRBV29-1 to TRBJ2-3; perhaps TRBD2 as D (6 bases). Trimming pared 2 bases from V and 4 bases from J, leaving 10 bases between. Germline CDR1 reads SQVTM; CDR2 reads ANQGSEA. The CDR3 length is 13 residues. CDR3 bases: TGCAGCGTTGAACTAGCTAGCGCAGATACGCAGTATTTT. Amino acid sequence: CSVELASADTQYF.

This clone was recorded only once. This sequence joins TRBV16 and TRBJ2-4; D unresolved. The CDR3 spans 14 residues. CDR1 and CDR2 (germline): KGHSY, FQNENV. Between the trimmed V and J ends, which lost 2 bases and 4 bases, there was a span of 9 bases. This chain's CDR3 is CASSQSVGKNIQYF. The CDR3 nucleotides are TGTGCCAGCAGCCAAAGCGTGGGGAAAAACATTCAGTACTTC.

The table lists this clone with a count of one. The chain has TRBV24-1 and TRBJ2-3; 10 bases agree with TRBD2. Germline V lookup: CDR1 KGHDR, CDR2 SFDVKD. The CDR3 has 16 residues. Germline trimming cut 5 bases from V and 6 bases from J; bases unmatched to any gene: 10. CDR3 region: CATSGSSGGPADTQYF. Here the CDR3 DNA reads TGTGCCACCAGTGGAAGTAGCGGGGGGCCAGCGGATACGCAGTATTTT.

V usage is TRBV10-3 and J usage is TRBJ1-6, with D hard to call. Germline V lookup: CDR1 ENHRY, CDR2 SYGVKD. V lost 3 bases and J lost 7, with 13 bases in between. The CDR3 consists of 15 residues. The CDR3 is CAISEVGGSNSPLHF. The CDR3, as DNA: TGTGCCATCAGTGAAGTCGGCGGCAGCAATTCACCCCTCCACTTT.

This chain connects TRBV29-1 to TRBJ2-3; 9 bases align to TRBD2. Germline V gene data show CDR1 as SQVTM and CDR2 as ANQGSEA. CDR3 size: 14 residues. The J segment lost 5 bases and the V segment lost 4 bases, leaving 7 bases of the junction unmatched. The CDR3 sequence: CSVAAGGFRDTQYF. Here the CDR3 DNA reads TGCAGCGTTGCAGCGGGAGGCTTTAGAGATACGCAGTATTTT.

DNA for the CDR3: TGTGCCAGTAGTATAACTAGCAGAAACTACAATGAGCAGTTCTTC. It is translated as CASSITSRNYNEQFF. This rearrangement joins TRBV19 to TRBJ2-1; tentative D call: TRBD2 (6 bases). The CDR3 runs to 15 residues. CDR1 and CDR2 from the germline V gene are LNHDA and SQIVND (reference sequence). The V end lost 2 bases, the J end lost 3 bases, and 11 bases lay between the germline ends.

The chain links TRBV11-3 to TRBJ2-1; 9 bases fit TRBD1. Germline CDR1 is SGHNT and CDR2 is YENEEA. Germline trimming cut 0 bases from V and 6 bases from J; bases unmatched to any gene: 6. The CDR3 extends over 16 amino acids. CDR3 in amino acids: CASSLDGTGIGNEQFF. The CDR3 DNA reads as TGTGCCAGCAGCTTAGACGGGACAGGGATCGGCAATGAGCAGTTCTTC.

V and J are TRBV5-1 and TRBJ2-5, with 14 nucleotides matching TRBD2. V was clipped by 4 bases and J by 5 bases; unmatched bases: 7. This CDR3 region has 16 residues. Germline V gives CDR1 SGHRS, CDR2 YFSETQ. The CDR3 nucleotides are TGCGCCAGCAGCCCGGGACTAGCGGGAGTACCCGAGACCCAGTACTTC. The encoded protein is CASSPGLAGVPETQYF.

The rearrangement joins TRBV4-3 to TRBJ2-2; no firm D call. The germline V gene encodes CDR1 LGHNA and CDR2 YSLEER. Trimming shortened V by 4 bases and J by 1 base, and 4 bases separated the two germline ends. The CDR3 loop spans 13 amino acids. The chain's CDR3 is CASSLRNTGELFF. In nucleotides, the CDR3 is TGCGCCAGCAGCCTCCGGAACACCGGGGAGCTGTTTTTT.

The CDR3 loop reads CASSQDTSGGVPQFF. For the CDR3, the DNA is TGTGCCAGCAGCCAAGATACTAGCGGGGGTGTACCCCAATTCTTC. The chain is built from TRBV14 and TRBJ2-1; TRBD2 agrees at 11 bases. This CDR3 is built from 15 residues. Losses at the gene ends were 0 bases for V and 16 bases for J; bases not matched to a gene: 11. Germline V lookup: CDR1 SGHDN, CDR2 FVKESK.

The CDR3 region has the DNA TGTGCCAGCAGCTTAGGGGGATCTAACTATGGCTACACCTTC. It translates to CASSLGGSNYGYTF. V gene TRBV5-4 combines with J gene TRBJ1-2, with D possibly TRBD1 on 6 matching bases. This CDR3 contains 14 residues. V was cut by 2 bases and J by 0 bases, with 8 bases left in between. CDR1 is SGHNT and CDR2 is YYREEE in the germline V gene (reference sequence). Variable domain in full (rest from reference TRBV5-4 and TRBJ1-2): ETGVTQSPTHLIKTRGQQVTLRCSSQSGHNTVSWYQQALGQGPQFIFQYYREEENGRGNFPPRFSGLQFPNYSSELNVNALELDDSALYLCASSLGGSNYGYTFGSGTRLTVV.

This clone came up once. This sequence joins TRBV15 and TRBJ2-3; 8 nucleotides line up with TRBD1. CDR3 length: 15 residues. Per germline, CDR1 LNHNV and CDR2 YYDKDF (reference sequence). Losses at the gene ends were 1 base for V and 2 bases for J; bases not matched to a gene: 2. The CDR3 spells CATSRGTGHTDTQYF. Here the CDR3 DNA reads TGTGCCACCAGCAGAGGGACAGGGCACACAGATACGCAGTATTTT.

V and J are TRBV19 and TRBJ1-4; no firm D call. CDR1 and CDR2 (germline): LNHDA, SQIVND (reference sequence). CDR3 size: 17 residues. V lost 3 bases and J 0 bases, leaving 14 bases between the germline ends. DNA of the CDR3: TGTGCCAGTAGTATTGTTATCGGGGTTGCAACTAATGAAAAACTGTTTTTT. Translating gives CASSIVIGVATNEKLFF.

The chain couples TRBV9 to TRBJ2-1, with D possibly being TRBD2 (7 bases). Germline assignment: CDR1 SGDLS and CDR2 YYNGEE. V was cut by 0 bases and J by 6 bases, with 16 bases left in between. The CDR3 loop spans 16 amino acids. CDR3: CASSVGGGGTINEQFF. CDR3 DNA sequence: TGTGCCAGCAGCGTAGGAGGCGGGGGCACCATCAATGAGCAGTTCTTC.

The chain couples TRBV25-1 to TRBJ1-1; unclear D gene. Trimming took 4 bases from V and 3 from J, leaving 9 bases between them. The CDR3 spans 13 residues. Germline assignment: CDR1 MGHDK and CDR2 SYGVNS. CDR3 loop: CASSGRQDTEAFF. The CDR3, as DNA: TGTGCCAGCAGTGGTAGGCAGGACACTGAAGCTTTCTTT.

The genes are TRBV9 and TRBJ1-6; no reliable D call. V was clipped by 0 bases and J by 8 bases, with 12 bases between them. The germline V gene encodes CDR1 SGDLS and CDR2 YYNGEE. The length of the CDR3 is 15 residues. In DNA, the CDR3 is TGTGCCAGCAGCGTAGAAGGAGCGAAACATTCACCCCTCCACTTT. Translation: CASSVEGAKHSPLHF.

J is TRBJ2-1 and V is TRBV23-1; 11 bases are a match to TRBD2. TRBV23-1 is treated as an ORF (open reading frame) with a function not yet certain. Trimming at V came to 3 bases and at J to 7 bases, leaving 14 bases not matched to a gene. The CDR3 totals 18 residues. This CDR3 reads CASSQSTSGNPVGNEQFF. CDR3 coding DNA: TGCGCCAGCAGTCAGTCGACTAGCGGGAACCCTGTTGGGAATGAGCAGTTCTTC.

The chain couples TRBV28 to TRBJ1-4, with a tentative D call TRBD1 (5 bases). The CDR3 has 15 residues. Germline lookup yields CDR1 MDHEN and CDR2 SYDVKM. V gave up 3 bases and J gave up 4 bases, with 12 bases separating them. The CDR3 region is CASSLSGQVNEKLFF. DNA of the CDR3: TGTGCCAGCAGTTTGTCAGGGCAGGTTAATGAAAAACTGTTTTTT.

The J gene is TRBJ1-1, the V gene TRBV5-1; D is undetermined. CDR1 SGHRS and CDR2 YFSETQ come from the germline V gene. The CDR3 runs to 14 residues. Trimming left V 4 bases short and J 3 bases short, with 13 bases between. The CDR3 nucleotides are TGCGCCAGCAGCCGACGGATCGGCGACACTGAAGCTTTCTTT. This encodes CASSRRIGDTEAFF.

This clone showed up just a few times. The J gene is TRBJ2-3, the V gene TRBV28, with D possibly being TRBD1 (7 bases). Germline CDR1 is MDHEN and CDR2 is SYDVKM. The CDR3 runs to 14 residues. V was trimmed by 2 bases and J by 6 bases, leaving 12 bases between them. The DNA of the CDR3 is TGTGCCAGCAGTTTACTTTCAGGGGGGGATACGCAGTATTTT. It is translated as CASSLLSGGDTQYF.

The chain employs TRBV6-4 and TRBJ1-5; D not certain. Germline V lookup: CDR1 MRHNA, CDR2 SNTAGT. The CDR3 covers 15 residues. V lost 1 base to trimming and J lost 4 bases, with 11 bases between them. CDR3 coding DNA: TGTGCCAGCAGTGACTGGAAAGTAGGGAATCAGCCCCAGCATTTT. As protein: CASSDWKVGNQPQHF.

The chain couples TRBV11-3 to TRBJ1-2; TRBD1 aligns across 7 bases. Germline-derived CDR1 and CDR2 are SGHNT and YENEEA. With V trimmed by 4 bases and J by 2 bases, 4 bases remained unmatched. This CDR3 is built from 14 residues. The CDR3 protein is CASSSQQGNYGYTF. The DNA of the CDR3 is TGTGCCAGCAGCTCACAACAGGGGAACTATGGCTACACCTTC.